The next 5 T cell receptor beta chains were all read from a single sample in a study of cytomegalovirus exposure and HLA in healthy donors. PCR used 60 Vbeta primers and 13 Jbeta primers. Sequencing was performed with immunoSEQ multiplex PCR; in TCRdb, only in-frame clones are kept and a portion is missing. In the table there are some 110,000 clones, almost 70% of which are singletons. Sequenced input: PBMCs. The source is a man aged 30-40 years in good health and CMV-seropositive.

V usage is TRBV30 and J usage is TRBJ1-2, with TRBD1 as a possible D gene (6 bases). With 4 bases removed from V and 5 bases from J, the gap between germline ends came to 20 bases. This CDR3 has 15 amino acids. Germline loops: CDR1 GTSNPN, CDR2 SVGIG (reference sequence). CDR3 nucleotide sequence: TGTGCCTGGATGAAGGTCTCCGGGGGGCCATATGGCTACACCTTC. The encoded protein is CAWMKVSGGPYGYTF.

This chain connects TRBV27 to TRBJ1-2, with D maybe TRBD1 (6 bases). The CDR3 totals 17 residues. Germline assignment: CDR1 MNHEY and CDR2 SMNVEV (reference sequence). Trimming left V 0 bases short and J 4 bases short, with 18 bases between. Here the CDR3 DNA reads TGTGCCAGCAGTTTATCTTACCCTCCAGGGGCTGGCTATGGCTACACCTTC. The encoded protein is CASSLSYPPGAGYGYTF.

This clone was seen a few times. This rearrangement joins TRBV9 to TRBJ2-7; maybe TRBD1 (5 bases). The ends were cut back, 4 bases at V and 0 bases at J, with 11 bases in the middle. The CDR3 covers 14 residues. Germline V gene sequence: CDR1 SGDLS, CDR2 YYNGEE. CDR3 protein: CASSLGHSSYEQYF. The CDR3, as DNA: TGTGCCAGCAGCCTAGGACATAGCTCCTACGAGCAGTACTTC.

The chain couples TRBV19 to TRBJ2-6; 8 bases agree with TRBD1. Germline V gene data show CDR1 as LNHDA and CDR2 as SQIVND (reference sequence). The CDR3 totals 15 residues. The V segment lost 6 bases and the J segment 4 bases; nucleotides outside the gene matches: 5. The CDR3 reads CASRTGGRGANVLTF. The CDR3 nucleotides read TGTGCCAGTAGAACAGGGGGGCGGGGGGCCAACGTCCTGACTTTC.

The CDR3 loop is CASSATVGYNSPLHF. Here the CDR3 DNA reads TGTGCCAGCAGCGCGACAGTGGGGTATAATTCACCCCTCCACTTT. The V and J genes are TRBV6-1 and TRBJ1-6; tentative D call: TRBD1 (5 bases). Trimming took 6 bases from V and 4 from J, leaving 13 bases between them. The length of the CDR3 is 15 residues. Germline V CDR1 and CDR2: MNHNS, SASEGT.